These 2 T cell receptor beta chains share one sample of origin, sequenced in a study of blood T cell repertoires in COVID-19. Profiling relied on immunoSEQ multiplex PCR, and the TCRdb table lists in-frame clones only, not all of them. The table lists 120,000 or so clones, about 86% of them singletons. Material: peripheral blood. The receptors here all came from a woman aged 50 to 65 with active or convalescent COVID-19.

CDR3 region: CASSPPGGLVKNIQYF. The CDR3 DNA is TGTGCCAGCTCACCACCGGGTGGACTGGTCAAAAACATTCAGTACTTC. The chain joins TRBV18 to TRBJ2-4, with D possibly TRBD2 on 5 matching bases. Germline CDR1 is KGHSH and CDR2 is LQKENI. Trimming removed 0 bases from V and 3 bases from J, with 12 bases in between. The CDR3 is made up of 16 amino acids. The full variable domain, rest sourced from reference TRBV18 and TRBJ2-4, is NAGVMQNPRHLVRRRGQEARLRCSPMKGHSHVYWYRQLPEEGLKFMVYLQKENIIDESGMPKERFSAEFPKEGPSILRIQQVVRGDSAAYFCASSPPGGLVKNIQYFGAGTRLSVL.

V gene TRBV4-3 combines with J gene TRBJ1-3; unclear D gene. This CDR3 comprises 16 residues. Trimming stripped 1 base from V and 1 base from J, with 11 bases between. Per germline, CDR1 LGHNA and CDR2 YSLEER. In DNA form, the CDR3 reads TGCGCCAGCAGCCAAGGGGCAGGACTTTCTGGAAACACCATATATTTT. Its protein is CASSQGAGLSGNTIYF.